This T cell receptor (beta chain) was observed in a study of beta chain features in type 1 diabetes. As for the study in general: On cell yields, gender and age, patients and healthy donors were similar. Broader study findings: TCRB CDR3 length was moderately but significantly reduced in all four CD4+ subsets of Type 1 diabetes patients.

Per germline, CDR1 SEHNR and CDR2 FQNEAQ (reference sequence). This CDR3 contains 15 residues. The V end lost 6 bases, the J end lost 1 base, and 14 bases lay between the germline ends. This clone has only a few counts. Its antigen is not identified. The sequenced template was cDNA made from the entire isolated RNA. The data were produced by immunoSEQ multiplex PCR, yet TCRdb's version contains in-frame clones alone and is incomplete. The sample records 200,000 to 250,000 clones, approximately 16% being singletons. Purity above 95% was achieved in all sorted populations. The source of this sequence is a man aged 30 to 45 with type 1 diabetes. The chain links TRBV7-9 to TRBJ2-3; TRBD2 might be the D (5 bases). The sequenced material came from naive CD4+ T cells from blood. In nucleotides, the CDR3 is TGTGCCAGCAGTCGAGTCCAAGCGGGCACAGATACGCAGTATTTT. This encodes CASSRVQAGTDTQYF.